This entry lists 8 T cell receptor beta chains sequenced from one sample in a study of T cells in Graves' hyperthyroidism and ophthalmopathy. Using RNA transcripts as the source, TCR beta CDR3 regions were amplified. A set of HTBI primers served as the primers for a first-round RT-PCR of the TCR CDR3. TCRdb analysed the multiplex PCR reads with MiXCR anew, one entry per CDR3 protein. The sample lists 490,000 or so distinct CDR3 sequences; roughly 16% were seen once. Input material: blood. The receptor source for this set is a woman between 25 and 40 years old with Graves' ophthalmopathy.

This clonotype was observed many times. V is TRBV20-1 and J is TRBJ2-1, with 9 bases aligning to TRBD2. Germline V lookup: CDR1 DFQATT, CDR2 SNEGSKA (reference sequence). V dropped 5 bases and J dropped 3; count of bases not matched to a gene: 5. The CDR3 contains 14 residues. The DNA of the CDR3 is TGCAGTGCTCTTTCGACTAGCGGCTACAATGAGCAGTTCTTC. It translates to CSALSTSGYNEQFF.

The CDR3 sequence: CARVGEGHSYEQYF. The CDR3 DNA follows: TGTGCCAGAGTCGGGGAGGGCCACTCCTACGAGCAGTACTTC. V and J are TRBV27 and TRBJ2-7, with TRBD2 matching 7 bases. The ends lost 9 bases at V and 0 bases at J; junction bases unmatched: 8. The germline V gene encodes CDR1 MNHEY and CDR2 SMNVEV (reference sequence). This CDR3 has 14 amino acids.

The chain joins TRBV20-1 to TRBJ2-1; TRBD2 agrees at 11 bases. There are 15 residues in the CDR3. V was pared by 2 bases and J by 9 bases, with 9 bases of the junction left unmatched. Per the germline V gene, CDR1 is DFQATT and CDR2 is SNEGSKA (reference sequence). The CDR3 sequence: CSARIMTSGNGEQFF. The CDR3 DNA reads as TGCAGTGCTAGAATCATGACTAGCGGGAATGGTGAGCAGTTCTTC.

This clonotype was counted at least ten times. The V call is TRBV7-2, the J call TRBJ2-1; TRBD1 matches at 7 bases. The CDR3 extends over 16 amino acids. After removal of 0 bases from V and 7 bases from J, the junction contained 9 bases not matched to a gene. Germline-derived CDR1 and CDR2 are SGHTA and FQGNSA. The CDR3 protein is CASSLALDRARNEQFF. In DNA, the CDR3 is TGTGCCAGCAGCTTAGCGCTCGACAGGGCTCGAAATGAGCAGTTCTTC.

This clonotype was detected ten times or more. V usage is TRBV7-3 and J usage is TRBJ2-7, with 7 bases identical to TRBD1. The CDR3 contains 13 residues. The germline V gene has CDR1 SGHTA and CDR2 FQGTGA. V lost 5 bases and J lost 7; bases outside the gene matches: 8. CDR3 sequence (DNA): TGTGCCAGCAGCGAAACAGGGGCTGGGGAGCAGTACTTC. Protein: CASSETGAGEQYF.

In its sample, this clonotype was seen a few times. In DNA form, the CDR3 reads TGTGCCAGTAGTAGGGACACAATCCCGAGGGGCAATCAGCCCCAGCATTTT. Its protein is CASSRDTIPRGNQPQHF. V gene TRBV19 combines with J gene TRBJ1-5, with a weak D call TRBD1 (6 bases). Per the germline V gene, CDR1 is LNHDA and CDR2 is SQIVND (reference sequence). The CDR3 consists of 17 residues. The germline V and J ends were trimmed by 4 bases and 2 bases, with 18 bases remaining between them.

There are many counts of this clonotype. Sequence at one end of the junction differs from germline and may be a read error. V is TRBV30 and J is TRBJ2-2, with D maybe TRBD2 (5 bases). The CDR3 sequence is 14 residues long. CDR1 is GTSNPN, CDR2 SVGIG, per germline (reference sequence). DNA for the CDR3: TGTGCCTGGGTGGTGCGGTCCTTCACCGGGAAGCTGTTTTTT. Residues: CAWVVRSFTGKLFF.

The sample holds a few counts of this clonotype. DNA for the CDR3: TGTGCCAGCAGTCAACTCTTTAGCAATCAGCCCCAGCATTTT. This encodes CASSQLFSNQPQHF. The rearrangement joins TRBV28 to TRBJ1-5, with D unclear. The CDR3 contains 14 residues. The V and J ends lost 5 bases and 0 bases respectively, with 8 bases between them. Per germline, CDR1 MDHEN and CDR2 SYDVKM.